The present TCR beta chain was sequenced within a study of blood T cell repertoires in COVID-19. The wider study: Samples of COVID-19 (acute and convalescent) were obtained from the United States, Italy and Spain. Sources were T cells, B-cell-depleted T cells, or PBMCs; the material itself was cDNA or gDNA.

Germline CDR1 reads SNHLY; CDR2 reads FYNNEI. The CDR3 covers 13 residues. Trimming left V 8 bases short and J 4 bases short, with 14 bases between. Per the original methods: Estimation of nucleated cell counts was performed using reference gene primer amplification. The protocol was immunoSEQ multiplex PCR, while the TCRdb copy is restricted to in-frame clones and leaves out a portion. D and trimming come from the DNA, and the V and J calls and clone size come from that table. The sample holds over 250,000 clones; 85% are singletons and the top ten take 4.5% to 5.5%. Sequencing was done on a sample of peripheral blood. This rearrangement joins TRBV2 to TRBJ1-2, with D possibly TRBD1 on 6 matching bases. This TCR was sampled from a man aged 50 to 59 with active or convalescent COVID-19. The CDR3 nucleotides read TGTGCCAGCGCAGACAGGACCCCCTATGGCTACACCTTC. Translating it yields CASADRTPYGYTF.